This TCR beta chain was identified during a study of beta chain features in type 1 diabetes. Study in general: When patients were set against healthy donors, age, gender and cell yields were similar. The study, taken as a whole, reports: TCRB rearrangement may or may not be influenced by HLA type; here this remained unresolved. Researchers report that Type 1 diabetes patients had moderately but significantly shorter TCRB CDR3s across all four CD4+ subsets.

CDR3 size: 12 residues. CDR1 is LGHNT, CDR2 FRNRAP, per germline. Trimming left V 3 bases short and J 5 bases short, with 4 bases between. Since all of the isolated RNA was reverse transcribed, expressed TCRB transcripts were what got sequenced. Generated by immunoSEQ multiplex PCR, the TCRdb table keeps only in-frame clones and is missing some. The sample has approximately 250,000 clones, 11% to 15% seen once. Notes on this clone: The antigen is not known.

Sequenced input: naive CD4+ T cells from blood. This chain connects TRBV12-5 to TRBJ2-2; D unclear. The sequence derives from a woman between 40 and 55 years old in good health. The CDR3 DNA sequence: TGTGCTAGTGGTTTCGTTACCGGGGAGCTGTTTTTT. Protein: CASGFVTGELFF.